Measured by frequency, the clone carrying this T cell receptor (beta chain) is medium-sized. The antigen remains unidentified. Libraries of TRB cDNA were made by 5' RACE and carried UMIs. TCRdb reprocessed the 5' RACE reads and reports one entry per CDR3 protein, with no DNA. The specimen's table records under 9,000 distinct CDR3 sequences. This specimen comes from a study of CXCR3-negative and CXCR3-positive naive CD8 T cells. General study findings and limits: Similar levels of surface CD5 were seen between naive subsets; TCR strength was inferred from TRB CDR3 properties.

The CDR3 consists of 15 residues. The rearrangement links TRBV21-1 to TRBJ2-3. TRBV21-1 is designated a pseudogene. Sequencing was done on a sample of naive CXCR3- CD8+ T cells from blood. Subset defined: CD45RO-CCR7+CD27+CD95- naive CD8+ T cells lacking CXCR3 (TNR3-). The TCR sequence derives from a human donor in good health. Some clones in this sample may be carry-over from other donors' samples. CDR3 sequence: CASSKEKDSTDTQYF.